Below are 3 T cell receptor beta chains sequenced from a single sample in a study of T cells expressing NK-cell markers. No DNA is given; TCRdb re-called the 5' RACE reads and lists each CDR3 protein once. In all, the sample yields a few hundred thousand distinct CDR3 sequences. Sequencing was done on a sample of blood T cells: a sorted CD56 or NKG2C T cell subset, CD4+ or CD8+ T cells, or bulk PBMC T cells (not recorded which). These receptors originate from a man between 18 and 35 years old in good health.

This chain uses TRBV27 with TRBJ1-2; TCRdb outputs TRBD1, but without DNA this stays unchecked. The germline V gene has CDR1 MNHEY and CDR2 SMNVEV (reference sequence). CDR3 length: 13 residues. The CDR3 reads CASSFGGLDGYTF.

This chain links TRBV15 with TRBJ1-2; TCRdb gives TRBD1 as the D gene, but with no DNA this cannot be confirmed. This CDR3 spans 17 amino acids. The germline CDR1 and CDR2 sequences are LNHNV and YYDKDF (reference sequence). The CDR3 reads CATSRPTDREANYGYTF.

The J gene is TRBJ2-2, the V gene TRBV20-1; absent DNA, TCRdb's TRBD1 call cannot be checked. The CDR3 has 14 amino acids. From germline, CDR1 is DFQATT and CDR2 SNEGSKA (reference sequence). The CDR3 sequence is CSARDRVLFGELFF.